Shown below are 26 T cell receptor beta chains from a single sample sequenced in a study of blood T cell repertoires in COVID-19. TCRdb keeps only in-frame clones here, not all; method: immunoSEQ multiplex PCR. This sample has 90,000 to 120,000 clones, with 70% to 85% found just once. Sequenced material: peripheral blood. The receptor source for this set is a man aged 70-80 years with active or convalescent COVID-19.

This clone was seen only a few times. The CDR3 bases are TGTGCCAGCAACCCGGCACTAGCGGGAGCATACGAGCAGTACTTC. As protein: CASNPALAGAYEQYF. V usage is TRBV28 and J usage is TRBJ2-7, with 11 nucleotides matching TRBD2. Germline V lookup: CDR1 MDHEN, CDR2 SYDVKM. The CDR3 is made up of 15 amino acids. Losses at the gene ends were 7 bases for V and 4 bases for J; bases not matched to a gene: 9.

This chain links TRBV5-6 with TRBJ2-6, with D perhaps matching TRBD1 (6 bases). Germline V gene lookup returns CDR1 SGHDT and CDR2 YYEEEE. CDR3 length equals 19 residues. The germline V and J ends were trimmed by 2 bases and 4 bases, with 22 bases remaining between them. CDR3 nucleotides: TGTGCCAGCAGCTTTGAGCGTGGGACACTTTCGAGGGGGGCCAACGTCCTGACTTTC. Protein product: CASSFERGTLSRGANVLTF. Using reference TRBV5-6 and TRBJ2-6 for the parts outside the CDR3, the full variable domain is DAGVTQSPTHLIKTRGQQVTLRCSPKSGHDTVSWYQQALGQGPQFIFQYYEEEERQRGNFPDRFSGHQFPNYSSELNVNALLLGDSALYLCASSFERGTLSRGANVLTFGAGSRLTVL.

This clone was counted once. This chain uses TRBV4-1 with TRBJ1-2; 9 nucleotides agree with TRBD1. V was pared by 4 bases and J by 7 bases, with 13 bases of the junction left unmatched. This CDR3 region has 16 residues. Germline CDR1 is MGHRA and CDR2 is YSYEKL. CDR3 region: CASSLLYRGQIGGYTF. The CDR3 coding sequence is TGCGCCAGCAGCCTCCTCTACAGGGGGCAGATAGGTGGCTACACCTTC.

V gene TRBV4-1 combines with J gene TRBJ2-5, with 14 bases lining up with TRBD2. V lost 0 bases and J lost 7; bases outside the gene matches: 13. The CDR3 runs to 19 residues. Germline assignment: CDR1 MGHRA and CDR2 YSYEKL. This CDR3 reads CASSQDLTSGGGGGRTQYF. In DNA, the CDR3 is TGCGCCAGCAGCCAAGATCTGACTAGCGGGGGGGGAGGTGGAAGGACCCAGTACTTC.

The chain couples TRBV6-5 to TRBJ2-5; the match to TRBD2 covers 7 bases. Germline V gives CDR1 MNHEY, CDR2 SVGAGI. The CDR3 covers 12 residues. The V and J ends lost 3 bases and 9 bases, in that order; junction bases with no gene match: 4. The CDR3, as DNA: TGTGCCAGCAGTTATGGGAGCGGGGCCCAGTACTTC. This codes for CASSYGSGAQYF.

The chain links TRBV10-3 to TRBJ1-5, with D tentatively TRBD1 (6 bases). CDR3 length: 14 residues. Germline values: CDR1 ENHRY, CDR2 SYGVKD. The V and J ends lost 2 bases and 7 bases respectively, with 12 bases between them. The CDR3 DNA reads as TGTGCCATCAGTGAGCCCCCCCAGGGGCAGCCCCAGCATTTT. It translates to CAISEPPQGQPQHF.

This rearrangement joins TRBV30 to TRBJ2-5; D is possibly TRBD2 (6 bases). V dropped 5 bases and J dropped 4 bases, with 11 bases sitting between them. The length of the CDR3 is 12 residues. Germline CDR1 and CDR2: GTSNPN and SVGIG (reference sequence). The CDR3 DNA sequence: TGTGCCTGGGTCCCGGGACTAGAGACCCAGTACTTC. This translates into CAWVPGLETQYF.

J is TRBJ1-2 and V is TRBV11-2, with D possibly TRBD1 on 5 matching bases. The CDR3 sequence is 12 residues long. V lost 3 bases to trimming and J lost 6 bases, with 8 bases between them. CDR1 is SGHAT, CDR2 FQNNGV, per germline. The CDR3 spells CASSLEGDGYTF. For the CDR3, the DNA is TGTGCCAGCAGCTTGGAAGGGGATGGCTACACCTTC.

This clone appeared once. The CDR3 nucleotides read TGTGCCAGCAGCTTACGGCAAGGAGGTGGCTACACCTTC. Translation: CASSLRQGGGYTF. The chain has TRBV7-2 and TRBJ1-2; D not resolved. Between the trimmed V and J ends, which lost 2 bases and 7 bases, there was a span of 11 bases. CDR1 is SGHTA and CDR2 is FQGNSA in the germline V gene. This CDR3 has 13 amino acids.

V usage is TRBV10-3 and J usage is TRBJ1-2; D gene ambiguous. Trimming cost V 4 bases and J 8 bases, with 11 bases left between them. The CDR3 covers 12 residues. The germline V gene has CDR1 ENHRY and CDR2 SYGVKD. The CDR3 nucleotides are TGTGCCATCAGTGTTCATCTGGAGGGCTACACCTTC. Residues: CAISVHLEGYTF.

The chain is built from TRBV9 and TRBJ2-3, with D unclear. V dropped 4 bases and J dropped 0 bases, with 9 bases sitting between them. Germline V gene data show CDR1 as SGDLS and CDR2 as YYNGEE. The CDR3 has 14 residues. The CDR3 spells CASSFTVSTDTQYF. CDR3 nucleotides: TGTGCCAGCAGCTTTACAGTGAGCACAGATACGCAGTATTTT. The variable domain in full, completed from reference TRBV9 and TRBJ2-3, reads DSGVTQTPKHLITATGQRVTLRCSPRSGDLSVYWYQQSLDQGLQFLIQYYNGEERAKGNILERFSAQQFPDLHSELNLSSLELGDSALYFCASSFTVSTDTQYFGPGTRLTVL.

This clone was observed a single time. This chain connects TRBV9 to TRBJ2-3; 10 bases are a match to TRBD2. V was clipped by 1 base and J by 4 bases; unmatched bases: 3. Germline CDR1 reads SGDLS; CDR2 reads YYNGEE. CDR3 length equals 15 residues. CDR3 nucleotides: TGTGCCAGCAGCGTAAGCGGGGGGGCCCCAGATACGCAGTATTTT. Residues: CASSVSGGAPDTQYF.

The genes are TRBV28 and TRBJ1-6, with 8 bases fitting TRBD1. Losses at the gene ends were 4 bases for V and 3 bases for J; bases not matched to a gene: 11. The CDR3 is made up of 18 amino acids. The germline CDR1 and CDR2 sequences are MDHEN and SYDVKM. The CDR3 nucleotides read TGTGCCAGCAGTTCCCCTCCAGGGGGCGCGAACTATAATTCACCCCTCCACTTT. Encoded protein: CASSSPPGGANYNSPLHF. The variable domain in full, with the rest retrieved from reference TRBV28 and TRBJ1-6, is DVKVTQSSRYLVKRTGEKVFLECVQDMDHENMFWYRQDPGLGLRLIYFSYDVKMKEKGDIPEGYSVSREKKERFSLILESASTNQTSMYLCASSSPPGGANYNSPLHFGNGTRLTVT.

The V and J genes are TRBV4-2 and TRBJ2-5; 7 nucleotides match TRBD2. Germline V gene sequence: CDR1 LGHNA, CDR2 YNFKEQ. CDR3 length: 16 amino acids. Unmatched junction bases numbered 7, after V lost 0 bases and J lost 3 bases. The CDR3 sequence is CASSQEGGRAKETQYF. CDR3 in DNA: TGTGCCAGCAGCCAAGAGGGAGGGAGAGCTAAAGAGACCCAGTACTTC.

This chain links TRBV19 with TRBJ1-1; a possible D gene is TRBD1 (6 bases). The CDR3 length is 15 residues. Trimming cost V 2 bases and J 5 bases, with 15 bases left between them. Germline CDR1 is LNHDA and CDR2 is SQIVND (reference sequence). The CDR3 nucleotides read TGTGCCAGTAGTATATCGGGGGGCTACGGGACTGAAGCTTTCTTT. The encoded protein is CASSISGGYGTEAFF. The full variable domain, with the rest looked up from reference TRBV19 and TRBJ1-1, is DGGITQSPKYLFRKEGQNVTLSCEQNLNHDAMYWYRQDPGQGLRLIYYSQIVNDFQKGDIAEGYSVSREKKESFPLTVTSAQKNPTAFYLCASSISGGYGTEAFFGQGTRLTVV.

This clone was detected once. This chain uses TRBV20-1 with TRBJ1-2; tentative D call: TRBD1 (5 bases). CDR1 and CDR2 from the germline V gene are DFQATT and SNEGSKA (reference sequence). The CDR3 consists of 11 residues. Trimming cost V 5 bases and J 8 bases, with 12 bases left between them. The CDR3 DNA reads as TGCAGTGCTGGAGGACACTTAGGCTACACCTTC. Residues: CSAGGHLGYTF.

The chain couples TRBV3-1 (or the pseudogene TRBV3-2) to TRBJ2-1; 8 bases fit TRBD2. Looked up from germline, CDR1 is LGHDT and CDR2 is YNNKEL (reference sequence). The trim removed 3 bases at V and 4 bases at J, leaving 5 bases unmatched. The CDR3 covers 15 residues. CDR3 coding DNA: TGTGCCAGCAGCCAGACTAGCGAGTCGTACAATGAGCAGTTCTTC. Translation gives CASSQTSESYNEQFF.

CDR3 amino acids: CASSLAGRGETQYF. The CDR3 DNA reads TGTGCCAGCAGCTTGGCCGGGAGGGGAGAGACCCAGTACTTC. The rearrangement uses TRBV5-5 and TRBJ2-5, with 8 bases aligning to TRBD2. Germline CDR1 and CDR2: SGHKS and YYEKEE (reference sequence). This CDR3 comprises 14 residues. V dropped 0 bases and J dropped 4; count of bases not matched to a gene: 2. Supplemented by reference TRBV5-5 and TRBJ2-5, the full variable domain reads DAGVTQSPTHLIKTRGQQVTLRCSPISGHKSVSWYQQVLGQGPQFIFQYYEKEERGRGNFPDRFSARQFPNYSSELNVNALLLGDSALYLCASSLAGRGETQYFGPGTRLLVL.

The chain combines TRBV11-2 with TRBJ2-7, with a tentative D call TRBD2 (6 bases). The CDR3 extends over 15 amino acids. V was shortened by 0 bases and J by 4 bases, with 13 bases between the two germline ends. The germline V gene has CDR1 SGHAT and CDR2 FQNNGV. The CDR3 DNA is TGTGCCAGCAGCTTAGAGGCGGGATTGAGGTACGAGCAGTACTTC. Translation: CASSLEAGLRYEQYF. Full variable domain (remainder filled in from reference TRBV11-2 and TRBJ2-7): EAGVAQSPRYKIIEKRQSVAFWCNPISGHATLYWYQQILGQGPKLLIQFQNNGVVDDSQLPKDRFSAERLKGVDSTLKIQPAKLEDSAVYLCASSLEAGLRYEQYFGPGTRLTVT.

This chain links TRBV24-1 with TRBJ2-2; TRBD1 matches 10 bases. The trim removed 3 bases at V and 4 bases at J, leaving 7 bases unmatched. Germline CDR1 reads KGHDR; CDR2 reads SFDVKD. The CDR3 covers 17 residues. CDR3: CATSDRDRGLSTGELFF. In DNA, the CDR3 is TGTGCCACCAGTGATAGGGACAGGGGCCTTTCCACCGGGGAGCTGTTTTTT.

The CDR3 coding sequence is TGTGCCAGCAGCGCAGGGATCCAAGAGACCCAGTACTTC. Protein: CASSAGIQETQYF. The gene calls are TRBV7-8 and TRBJ2-5, with D possibly matching TRBD1 (5 bases). The V gene's germline CDR1 is SGHVS and CDR2 FQNEAQ. The CDR3 runs 13 residues. Trimming removed 5 bases at V and 1 base at J, with 8 bases between.

This sequence joins TRBV3-1 (or the pseudogene TRBV3-2) and TRBJ2-2; 7 bases agree with TRBD2. Losses at the gene ends were 4 bases for V and 1 base for J; bases not matched to a gene: 6. Germline CDR1 and CDR2: LGHDT and YNNKEL (reference sequence). The CDR3 spans 16 residues. The CDR3 here is CASSPRGLGNTGELFF. DNA of the CDR3: TGTGCCAGCAGCCCGAGAGGACTAGGGAACACCGGGGAGCTGTTTTTT.

V is TRBV7-2 and J is TRBJ1-1; the D gene is possibly TRBD1 (5 bases). The CDR3 length is 13 residues. Germline V CDR1 and CDR2: SGHTA, FQGNSA. Trimming took off 0 bases at V and 11 bases at J, with 13 bases between the two ends. The CDR3 nucleotides read TGTGCCAGCAGCTTAGCGCACGGGGCGGGGGCTTTCTTT. This encodes CASSLAHGAGAFF.

This clone showed up just once. This chain connects TRBV3-1 (or the pseudogene TRBV3-2) to TRBJ1-1, with 10 bases fitting TRBD1. This CDR3 is built from 15 residues. The germline gives CDR1 LGHDT, CDR2 YNNKEL (reference sequence). With 6 bases clipped from V and 4 bases from J, the junction kept 8 bases outside the gene matches. The CDR3 region has the DNA TGTGCCAGCAGGCCAAGGACAGGGGGGGCCACTGAAGCTTTCTTT. It encodes CASRPRTGGATEAFF.

The chain has TRBV28 and TRBJ1-4; 8 bases align to TRBD1. This CDR3 has 14 residues. Losses at the gene ends were 2 bases for V and 8 bases for J; bases not matched to a gene: 4. Germline V gene data show CDR1 as MDHEN and CDR2 as SYDVKM. CDR3 loop: CASSLDRGREKLFF. In DNA, the CDR3 is TGTGCCAGCAGTTTAGACAGGGGAAGGGAAAAACTGTTTTTT.

This chain uses TRBV27 with TRBJ1-2, with TRBD1 matching 11 bases. Trimming took 4 bases from V and 3 from J; bases not matched to a gene: 10. Germline loops: CDR1 MNHEY, CDR2 SMNVEV (reference sequence). This CDR3 comprises 17 residues. The CDR3 region is CASSSIQTGQGDYGYTF. The CDR3 bases are TGTGCCAGCAGTTCTATCCAGACGGGACAGGGGGACTATGGCTACACCTTC.